This TCR beta chain was recovered during a study of vaccination and CD4 T cells after COVID-19. Study-level points and caveats: Spike mono-reactivity applied to 304 of 307 vaccine-specific clones detected in convalescent patients.

This clonotype was detected a few times. The antigen is unknown. As for treatment: roughly ten-day PBMC culture with coronavirus spike peptide pools or control peptides (ViraFEST assay). ViraFEST used peptide pools to expand antigen-specific T cells before TCR sequencing. CD4+ T cells were isolated by negative selection after 10 days of culture. The assay that was used to sequence DNA from cultured CD4+ T cells was the Oncomine TCR Beta short-read assay. Scientists extracted genomic DNA from CD4+ T cells grown in culture. TCRdb independently ran MiXCR on the PCR reads; one entry per CDR3 protein. Found here are more than 13,000 distinct CDR3 sequences, 51% of them singletons; the top ten hold about 10%. CDR3 size: 15 residues. Germline CDR1 reads SGHAT; CDR2 reads FQNNGV. V shed 5 bases and J shed 3 bases, with 17 bases lying between them.

The sequencing sample was made of CD4+ T cells from blood, cultured in vitro. The chain is built from TRBV11-2 and TRBJ2-7; D remains unclear. This receptor was obtained from a human donor who had recovered from COVID-19. CDR3 in amino acids: CASSEDPSFHYEQYF. The DNA for the CDR3 is TGTGCCAGCAGCGAGGATCCTAGTTTCCACTACGAGCAGTACTTC. Variable domain in full (rest from reference TRBV11-2 and TRBJ2-7): EAGVAQSPRYKIIEKRQSVAFWCNPISGHATLYWYQQILGQGPKLLIQFQNNGVVDDSQLPKDRFSAERLKGVDSTLKIQPAKLEDSAVYLCASSEDPSFHYEQYFGPGTRLTVT.